A single sample gave rise to the 30 T cell receptor beta chains below, sequenced in a study of control samples from healthy donors and cancer patients. The protocol was immunoSEQ multiplex PCR, while the TCRdb copy is restricted to in-frame clones and leaves out a portion. This sample has roughly 94,000 clones; approximately 84% occur once, and the top ten carry around 40%. Sequencing was done on a sample of PBMCs. These TCRs come from a man between 65 and 85 years old with lung cancer.

The chain joins TRBV7-3 to TRBJ1-1; D possibly corresponds to TRBD1 (5 bases). Germline-derived CDR1 and CDR2 are SGHTA and FQGTGA. The CDR3 spans 13 residues. V was pared by 6 bases and J by 0 bases, with 8 bases between. The CDR3 protein is CASRMGLNTEAFF. In DNA form, the CDR3 reads TGTGCCAGCAGGATGGGACTGAACACTGAAGCTTTCTTT.

In DNA form, the CDR3 reads TGTGCCAGCAGTTACCGCAGGGGGCCATCTAATGAAAAACTGTTTTTT. Its protein is CASSYRRGPSNEKLFF. The V gene is TRBV6-5, the J gene TRBJ1-4; TRBD1 aligns across 8 bases. The CDR3 is 16 residues long. V shed 2 bases and J 3 bases; nucleotides not matched to a gene: 5. In germline, CDR1 is MNHEY, CDR2 SVGAGI.

The CDR3 coding sequence is TGTGCCAGCAGTTTTAGAGGGATAAATCAGCCCCAGCATTTT. This codes for CASSFRGINQPQHF. V usage is TRBV27 and J usage is TRBJ1-5; D gene unclear. CDR1 is MNHEY, CDR2 SMNVEV, per germline (reference sequence). The CDR3 sequence is 14 residues long. The germline V and J ends were trimmed by 3 bases and 4 bases, with 10 bases remaining between them.

This clone has just one count. The chain is built from TRBV15 and TRBJ2-1; tentative D call: TRBD1 (6 bases). Germline CDR1 reads LNHNV; CDR2 reads YYDKDF (reference sequence). The CDR3 consists of 17 residues. The V end lost 2 bases, the J end lost 0 bases, and 14 bases lay between the germline ends. The chain's CDR3 is CATSRLSDSSSYNEQFF. Here the CDR3 DNA reads TGTGCCACCAGCAGACTATCGGACAGCAGCTCCTACAATGAGCAGTTCTTC.

CDR3 residues: CASSEYTGGVTEAFF. The CDR3 coding sequence is TGTGCCAGCAGCGAATATACAGGGGGAGTCACTGAAGCTTTCTTT. This chain connects TRBV3-1 (or the pseudogene TRBV3-2) to TRBJ1-1; the match to TRBD1 covers 8 bases. The CDR3 loop spans 15 amino acids. Trimming took 5 bases from V and 4 from J; bases not matched to a gene: 9. CDR1 LGHDT and CDR2 YNNKEL come from the germline V gene (reference sequence).

The rearrangement joins TRBV7-2 to TRBJ2-1; no clear D gene. Germline assignment: CDR1 SGHTA and CDR2 FQGNSA. This CDR3 has 13 amino acids. Trimming shortened V by 1 base and J by 7 bases, and 8 bases separated the two germline ends. The CDR3 region is CASSLVVTNEQFF. The CDR3 coding sequence is TGTGCCAGCAGCTTAGTGGTGACAAATGAGCAGTTCTTC.

The rearrangement links TRBV10-2 to TRBJ1-6, with a weak D call TRBD1 (5 bases). The V gene's germline CDR1 is WSHSY and CDR2 SAAADI. The V end lost 2 bases, the J end lost 0 bases, and 5 bases lay between the germline ends. This CDR3 contains 15 residues. Here the CDR3 reads CASSEQGSYNSPLHF. For the CDR3, the DNA is TGCGCCAGCAGTGAGCAGGGCTCCTATAATTCACCCCTCCACTTT.

This rearrangement joins TRBV3-1 (or the pseudogene TRBV3-2) to TRBJ2-7; D possibly matches TRBD1 or TRBD2 (6 bases each). V gave up 1 base and J gave up 3 bases, with 16 bases separating them. Germline assignment: CDR1 LGHDT and CDR2 YNNKEL (reference sequence). The CDR3 consists of 16 residues. CDR3 sequence (DNA): TGTGCCAGCAGCCAAGGGGACGGGGGCGCTAACTACGAGCAGTACTTC. Protein sequence: CASSQGDGGANYEQYF.

The genes are TRBV5-1 and TRBJ2-7; TRBD1 is a possible D gene (5 bases). V lost 3 bases to trimming and J lost 6 bases, with 13 bases between them. The CDR3 loop spans 13 amino acids. Germline values: CDR1 SGHRS, CDR2 YFSETQ. The CDR3 protein is CASSSPRVGEQYF. DNA for the CDR3: TGCGCCAGCAGCTCTCCCAGGGTAGGCGAGCAGTACTTC. Full variable domain (missing parts from reference TRBV5-1 and TRBJ2-7): KAGVTQTPRYLIKTRGQQVTLSCSPISGHRSVSWYQQTPGQGLQFLFEYFSETQRNKGNFPGRFSGRQFSNSRSEMNVSTLELGDSALYLCASSSPRVGEQYFGPGTRLTVT.

The table lists this clone with a few counts. The chain joins TRBV6-6 to TRBJ1-3; D is unclear. The CDR3 runs 11 residues. Looked up from germline, CDR1 is MNHNY and CDR2 is SVGAGI (reference sequence). V lost 10 bases to trimming and J lost 4 bases, with 8 bases between them. CDR3 region: CATYSGNTIYF. The CDR3 DNA follows: TGTGCCACCTATTCCGGAAACACCATATATTTT.

There are a few counts of this clone. This chain connects TRBV24-1 to TRBJ2-3; unclear D gene. The CDR3 is 13 residues long. V lost 5 bases and J 3 bases, leaving 8 bases between the germline ends. Germline V gene data show CDR1 as KGHDR and CDR2 as SFDVKD. CDR3 protein: CATSVSWTDTQYF. The CDR3 nucleotides read TGTGCCACCAGTGTCAGTTGGACAGATACGCAGTATTTT.

This clone was counted many times. The chain couples TRBV7-8 to TRBJ2-7, with 11 bases lining up with TRBD2. Germline-derived CDR1 and CDR2 are SGHVS and FQNEAQ. The CDR3 sequence is 18 residues long. The J segment lost 0 bases and the V segment lost 2 bases, leaving 9 bases of the junction unmatched. The CDR3 DNA reads TGTGCCAGCAGCTTATCGTCTAGCGGGGGGCCGTTCTCCTACGAGCAGTACTTC. Translating it yields CASSLSSSGGPFSYEQYF.

The chain carries TRBV7-9 and TRBJ2-7; 7 positions agree with TRBD1. Trimming at V came to 4 bases and at J to 5 bases, leaving 2 bases not matched to a gene. The germline gives CDR1 SEHNR, CDR2 FQNEAQ (reference sequence). The CDR3 is made up of 12 amino acids. The CDR3 coding sequence is TGTGCCAGCAGCTCTACAGGGGACGAGCAGTACTTC. Its translation: CASSSTGDEQYF.

This chain connects TRBV5-1 to TRBJ2-1; 10 bases match TRBD2. Germline V lookup: CDR1 SGHRS, CDR2 YFSETQ. V lost 3 bases and J lost 1; bases outside the gene matches: 4. This CDR3 region has 16 residues. The CDR3 DNA reads TGCGCCAGCAGCTCGGGACTAGCGTTTTCCTACAATGAGCAGTTCTTC. Translation: CASSSGLAFSYNEQFF.

This clone was counted a few times. This CDR3 reads CASSPLSGPVGTIYF. The CDR3 region has the DNA TGTGCCAGTAGTCCACTGTCCGGGCCGGTCGGCACCATATATTTT. J is TRBJ1-3 and V is TRBV19; D remains unclear. Germline V CDR1 and CDR2: LNHDA, SQIVND (reference sequence). This CDR3 comprises 15 residues. Trimming stripped 5 bases from V and 9 bases from J, with 20 bases between.

V and J are TRBV7-9 and TRBJ2-3, with D unresolved. The CDR3 extends over 13 amino acids. V was clipped by 0 bases and J by 6 bases, with 7 bases between them. Germline CDR1 SEHNR, CDR2 FQNEAQ (reference sequence). The CDR3 coding sequence is TGTGCCAGCAGCTTAGCTTCCGTGGATACGCAGTATTTT. This sequence encodes CASSLASVDTQYF.

The chain employs TRBV19 and TRBJ2-7; 8 positions match TRBD1. The CDR3 is 15 amino acids. Per the germline V gene, CDR1 is LNHDA and CDR2 is SQIVND (reference sequence). J lost 4 bases, V lost 6 bases, and 11 bases had no gene match. CDR3 nucleotide sequence: TGTGCCAGTAGCAGAGACAGGGGTTCGTCTTACGAGCAGTACTTC. It is translated as CASSRDRGSSYEQYF.

This chain uses TRBV7-3 with TRBJ1-6; perhaps TRBD1 as D (6 bases). The CDR3 sequence is 12 residues long. The germline V gene has CDR1 SGHTA and CDR2 FQGTGA. V lost 5 bases and J 7 bases, leaving 6 bases between the germline ends. The CDR3, as DNA: TGTGCCAGCAGCACAGGGAATTCACCCCTCCACTTT. This gives the protein CASSTGNSPLHF. The full variable domain, completed using reference TRBV7-3 and TRBJ1-6, is GAGVSQTPSNKVTEKGKYVELRCDPISGHTALYWYRQSLGQGPEFLIYFQGTGAADDSGLPNDRFFAVRPEGSVSTLKIQRTERGDSAVYLCASSTGNSPLHFGNGTRLTVT.

V usage is TRBV4-1 and J usage is TRBJ2-3, with 16 bases that match TRBD2. V shed 5 bases, J shed 2 bases, and the junction held 13 bases outside the gene matches. Germline CDR1 MGHRA, CDR2 YSYEKL. This CDR3 region has 20 residues. The CDR3 loop reads CASSWPGLAGGPVDTDTQYF. The CDR3 region has the DNA TGCGCCAGCAGCTGGCCGGGACTAGCGGGGGGGCCGGTTGACACAGATACGCAGTATTTT.

The table lists this clone with a few counts. The chain is built from TRBV5-6 and TRBJ2-2, with D uncertain. V lost 0 bases, J lost 0 bases, and 6 bases lay in between. This CDR3 has 15 amino acids. The germline gives CDR1 SGHDT, CDR2 YYEEEE. The CDR3 is CASSLGRTNTGELFF. For the CDR3, the DNA is TGTGCCAGCAGCTTGGGACGGACGAACACCGGGGAGCTGTTTTTT.

The chain recombines TRBV7-9 with TRBJ1-1; the match to TRBD1 covers 7 bases. The germline V gene encodes CDR1 SEHNR and CDR2 FQNEAQ (reference sequence). The CDR3 is 12 residues long. The trim removed 5 bases at V and 14 bases at J, leaving 11 bases unmatched. As DNA, the CDR3 is TGTGCCAGCAGCGGGAAGGTGACAGGGATGTTCTTT. Protein product: CASSGKVTGMFF.

CDR3 coding DNA: TGTGCCAGCAGCCAGGGGTCTCGGGAAGAGACCCAGTACTTC. This gives the protein CASSQGSREETQYF. This rearrangement joins TRBV7-3 to TRBJ2-5, with D perhaps TRBD1 (6 bases). V lost 5 bases, J lost 3 bases, and 13 bases lay in between. The CDR3 has 14 amino acids. CDR1 is SGHTA and CDR2 is FQGTGA in the germline V gene. Supplemented by reference TRBV7-3 and TRBJ2-5, the full variable domain reads GAGVSQTPSNKVTEKGKYVELRCDPISGHTALYWYRQSLGQGPEFLIYFQGTGAADDSGLPNDRFFAVRPEGSVSTLKIQRTERGDSAVYLCASSQGSREETQYFGPGTRLLVL.

The V gene is TRBV18, the J gene TRBJ1-5; D may be TRBD1 (6 bases). The CDR3 spans 14 residues. Trimming removed 5 bases from V and 2 bases from J, with 10 bases in between. Germline CDR1 KGHSH, CDR2 LQKENI. CDR3: CASSARQGNQPQHF. The CDR3 DNA reads TGTGCCAGCTCAGCTAGACAGGGCAATCAGCCCCAGCATTTT.

This chain links TRBV24-1 with TRBJ1-2, with D unclear. This CDR3 has 13 amino acids. Per germline, CDR1 KGHDR and CDR2 SFDVKD. V was trimmed by 2 bases and J by 2 bases, leaving 5 bases between them. CDR3 coding DNA: TGTGCCACCAGTGATTCGACGAACTATGGCTACACCTTC. This gives the protein CATSDSTNYGYTF.

The chain recombines TRBV24-1 with TRBJ2-2; D not resolved. In germline, CDR1 is KGHDR, CDR2 SFDVKD. This CDR3 region has 14 residues. V was pared by 6 bases and J by 1 base, with 8 bases between. The CDR3 DNA is TGTGCCACCAGTATGCCAGGGAACACCGGGGAGCTGTTTTTT. Its translation: CATSMPGNTGELFF.

The rearrangement joins TRBV9 to TRBJ1-2, with D uncertain. This CDR3 contains 13 residues. V was clipped by 2 bases and J by 0 bases, with 5 bases between them. Germline CDR1 is SGDLS and CDR2 is YYNGEE. The CDR3 is CASSVGTNYGYTF. The CDR3 coding sequence is TGTGCCAGCAGCGTCGGTACTAACTATGGCTACACCTTC. Full variable domain (remainder filled in from reference TRBV9 and TRBJ1-2): DSGVTQTPKHLITATGQRVTLRCSPRSGDLSVYWYQQSLDQGLQFLIQYYNGEERAKGNILERFSAQQFPDLHSELNLSSLELGDSALYFCASSVGTNYGYTFGSGTRLTVV.

This chain uses TRBV7-3 with TRBJ2-5, with 8 bases matching TRBD2. The CDR3 runs 14 residues. V shed 5 bases and J 5 bases; nucleotides not matched to a gene: 7. The V gene's germline CDR1 is SGHTA and CDR2 FQGTGA. The CDR3 DNA follows: TGTGCCAGCAGCCCCAGCGGGGGCAGGGAGACCCAGTACTTC. Residues: CASSPSGGRETQYF.

This sequence joins TRBV4-1 and TRBJ2-3; 12 nucleotides match TRBD2. This CDR3 is 17 amino acids long. The V gene end was trimmed by 4 bases and the J gene end by 0 bases; junction bases not matched to a gene: 5. Looked up from germline, CDR1 is MGHRA and CDR2 is YSYEKL. In DNA form, the CDR3 reads TGCGCCAGCAGCCTGGCTAGCGGGGGGGCTAGCACAGATACGCAGTATTTT. Its protein product is CASSLASGGASTDTQYF.

The chain has TRBV27 and TRBJ2-7; D gene uncertain. Trimming cost V 5 bases and J 1 base, with 18 bases left between them. The CDR3 length is 16 residues. The germline V gene encodes CDR1 MNHEY and CDR2 SMNVEV (reference sequence). CDR3 nucleotides: TGTGCCAGCAGTCATACAATCCCTTCCCCTTCCTACGAGCAGTACTTC. Protein: CASSHTIPSPSYEQYF.

This chain joins TRBV6-6 and TRBJ1-6, with TRBD1 identical over 9 bases. Germline-derived CDR1 and CDR2 are MNHNY and SVGAGI (reference sequence). CDR3 size: 14 residues. The V and J ends lost 6 bases and 10 bases, in that order; junction bases with no gene match: 7. The CDR3 reads CASRLDRGGSPLHF. The CDR3 nucleotides are TGTGCCAGCAGATTGGACAGGGGTGGATCACCCCTCCACTTT.